The rows below give T cell receptor beta chains drawn from one sample of a study of Graves' ophthalmopathy and Graves' hyperthyroidism. TCRdb recomputed calls from the multiplex PCR reads with MiXCR, one row per CDR3 protein. The sample records hundreds of thousands of distinct CDR3 sequences, around 21% being singletons. The specimen sequenced was peripheral blood. The receptors were gathered from a woman aged 18-29 years with stable Graves' hyperthyroidism. Each CDR3 is given with its conserved first and last residue. The D gene is left open where the match is weak. The size of a clone is reported for some rows only, either as once, few or many, or as a class for expanded clones.

size,J,V,D,CDR3,DNA
many,TRBJ2-7,TRBV6-1,NA,CASSRDFGSDEQYF,TGTGCCAGCTCGAGGGACTTCGGGAGCGACGAGCAGTACTTC
few,TRBJ2-2,TRBV12-3/TRBV12-4,TRBD1,CASIWTGDLFF,TGTGCCAGCATTTGGACAGGGGATCTGTTTTTT
NA,TRBJ2-7,TRBV28,NA,CASSRPGATYEQYF,TGTGCCAGCAGTAGACCAGGGGCAACCTACGAGCAGTACTTC
many,TRBJ1-5,TRBV20-1,NA,CSARDPSGVRGQPQHF,TGCAGTGCTAGAGATCCGTCTGGAGTTCGTGGTCAGCCCCAGCATTTT
NA,TRBJ2-7,TRBV6-1,TRBD1,CASSEGGTGFYEQYF,TGTGCCAGCAGTGAAGGAGGGACAGGGTTCTACGAGCAGTACTTC
few,TRBJ1-1,TRBV19,NA,CASSGVTGRNTEAFF,TGTGCCAGTAGTGGAGTAACAGGGAGGAACACTGAAGCTTTCTTT
many,TRBJ1-3,TRBV30,NA,CAWSNEGNTIYF,TGTGCCTGGAGTAATGAAGGGAACACCATATATTTT
many,TRBJ1-2,TRBV24-1,NA,CATSDAQSYGYTF,TGTGCCACCAGTGATGCCCAGTCCTATGGCTACACCTTC
many,TRBJ2-2,TRBV12-3/TRBV12-4,NA,CASCRELSSGELFF,TGTGCCAGCTGCCGGGAATTGTCGTCCGGGGAGCTGTTTTTT
NA,TRBJ2-2,TRBV27,TRBD1,CASRLEQGVKPGELFF,TGTGCCAGCAGGCTCGAACAGGGGGTAAAGCCCGGGGAGCTGTTTTTT
NA,TRBJ2-5,TRBV12-3/TRBV12-4,TRBD2,CASSWRGRDQETQYF,TGTGCCAGCAGTTGGCGCGGGAGGGACCAAGAGACCCAGTACTTC
many,TRBJ1-2,TRBV6-1,NA,CASTHGVSGYTF,TGTGCCAGCACCCACGGGGTTTCAGGCTACACCTTC
many,TRBJ1-2,TRBV6-2/TRBV6-3,NA,CASSYQGGGYTF,TGTGCCAGCAGTTACCAGGGTGGTGGCTACACCTTC
many,TRBJ2-7,TRBV7-3,TRBD2,CASSLAAGGGEQYF,TGTGCCAGCAGCTTAGCAGCGGGAGGGGGCGAGCAGTACTTC
NA,TRBJ2-4,TRBV10-1,TRBD2,CSVAGLAAAKNIQYF,TGCTCAGTGGCGGGACTAGCGGCAGCCAAAAACATTCAGTACTTC
many,TRBJ2-5,TRBV6-2/TRBV6-3,TRBD1,CASSYVTGVETQYF,TGTGCCAGCAGTTACGTCACAGGGGTAGAGACCCAGTACTTC
many,TRBJ2-7,TRBV6-2/TRBV6-3,NA,CASSPLKTVYEQYF,TGTGCCAGCAGCCCTCTCAAGACAGTTTACGAGCAGTACTTC
few,TRBJ2-5,TRBV3-1,NA,CASSQVAGQETQYF,TGTGCCAGCAGCCAAGTCGCTGGACAAGAGACCCAGTACTTC
NA,TRBJ1-2,TRBV29-1,NA,CSVGGPYGYTF,TGCAGCGTGGGGGGACCCTATGGCTACACCTTC
many,TRBJ2-5,TRBV4-3,NA,CASSQEQPTQETQYF,TGCGCCAGCAGCCAAGAGCAACCGACCCAAGAGACCCAGTACTTC
few,TRBJ2-7,TRBV10-2,NA,CASSEHRVYEQYF,TGCGCCAGCAGTGAGCACAGGGTCTACGAGCAGTACTTC
many,TRBJ2-7,TRBV7-2,NA,CASSLFLAGNYEQYF,TGTGCCAGCAGCTTATTCTTGGCAGGCAACTACGAGCAGTACTTC
many,TRBJ1-1,TRBV6-5,NA,CASSYSPGLNTEAFF,TGTGCCAGCAGTTACTCCCCGGGATTGAACACTGAAGCTTTCTTT